This T cell receptor beta chain originates from a study of cytomegalovirus exposure and HLA in healthy donors. The data were produced by immunoSEQ multiplex PCR, yet TCRdb's version contains in-frame clones alone and is incomplete. The sample contains about 66,000 clones, 95% to 98% of which appear only once. The CDR3 totals 11 residues. Trimming cost V 5 bases and J 9 bases, with 9 bases left between them. In germline, CDR1 is SGHTA, CDR2 FQGTGA. The receptor was derived from a woman aged 18-35 years in good health and CMV-seropositive. The material sequenced was PBMCs. V and J are TRBV7-3 and TRBJ2-3, with a possible D match to TRBD2 (5 bases). The CDR3 loop reads CASSLGSTQYF. The CDR3 DNA follows: TGTGCCAGCAGCCTAGGGAGCACGCAGTATTTT.